Below are 26 T cell receptor beta chains sequenced from a single sample in a study of cytomegalovirus exposure and HLA in healthy donors. Primers included in the PCR were 60 Vbeta and 13 Jbeta primers. The protocol was immunoSEQ multiplex PCR, while the TCRdb copy is restricted to in-frame clones and leaves out a portion. The sample consists of under 150,000 clones, roughly four fifths of them appearing once. Sample: PBMCs. Source of these receptors: a woman in her 50s in good health and CMV-seronegative.

This clone was detected a few times. The chain joins TRBV4-2 to TRBJ2-1, with 13 bases lining up with TRBD2. V shed 3 bases, J shed 8 bases, and the junction held 7 bases outside the gene matches. CDR3 length equals 16 residues. CDR1 and CDR2 (germline): LGHNA, YNFKEQ. The CDR3 nucleotides read TGTGCCAGCAGCCAGGCACTAGCGGGAGGGGAGTATGAGCAGTTCTTC. This sequence encodes CASSQALAGGEYEQFF.

The chain joins TRBV29-1 to TRBJ2-1, with D possibly matching TRBD1 (5 bases). This CDR3 is 14 amino acids long. V dropped 3 bases and J dropped 1 base, with 10 bases sitting between them. Germline lookup yields CDR1 SQVTM and CDR2 ANQGSEA. The CDR3 spells CSVDLGQSYNEQFF. Here the CDR3 DNA reads TGCAGCGTTGATCTGGGGCAATCCTACAATGAGCAGTTCTTC.

The chain is built from TRBV7-2 and TRBJ2-1, with 7 bases fitting TRBD1. The germline V gene has CDR1 SGHTA and CDR2 FQGNSA. V was clipped by 2 bases and J by 2 bases; unmatched bases: 9. This CDR3 region has 17 residues. CDR3 residues: CASSLLPGTEAYNEQFF. The CDR3 nucleotides read TGTGCCAGCAGCTTATTACCCGGGACAGAAGCCTACAATGAGCAGTTCTTC.

The J gene is TRBJ2-1, the V gene TRBV29-1; D is perhaps TRBD2 (5 bases). Trimming removed 6 bases at V and 1 base at J, with 13 bases between. CDR3 size: 14 residues. CDR1 is SQVTM and CDR2 is ANQGSEA in the germline V gene. CDR3 sequence: CSVPRAVSYNEQFF. In nucleotides, the CDR3 is TGCAGCGTCCCGAGGGCTGTATCCTACAATGAGCAGTTCTTC.

The V call is TRBV20-1, the J call TRBJ1-2; 9 positions match TRBD1. This CDR3 is built from 11 residues. Losses at the gene ends were 5 bases for V and 7 bases for J; bases not matched to a gene: 2. Germline V lookup: CDR1 DFQATT, CDR2 SNEGSKA (reference sequence). The CDR3 sequence: CSAGTGSGYTF. For the CDR3, the DNA is TGCAGTGCTGGGACAGGGTCTGGCTACACCTTC.

The chain carries TRBV9 and TRBJ2-3, with 8 bases aligning to TRBD2. From germline, CDR1 is SGDLS and CDR2 YYNGEE. J lost 4 bases, V lost 5 bases, and 15 bases had no gene match. This CDR3 comprises 17 residues. CDR3 coding DNA: TGTGCCAGCAGTCGACCCGGAGCGGGAGTGGGGGCAGATACGCAGTATTTT. Its translation: CASSRPGAGVGADTQYF.

The rearrangement uses TRBV29-1 and TRBJ2-1; 10 bases are a match to TRBD1. The V segment lost 4 bases and the J segment 7 bases; nucleotides outside the gene matches: 16. The CDR3 extends over 17 amino acids. Germline V gives CDR1 SQVTM, CDR2 ANQGSEA. The CDR3 nucleotides are TGCAGCGTTGTTAGCCCCGCCGGGACAGGGGTATTGAATGAGCAGTTCTTC. Amino acids: CSVVSPAGTGVLNEQFF.

J is TRBJ2-7 and V is TRBV2; 9 bases align to TRBD1. With 6 bases clipped from V and 5 bases from J, the junction kept 2 bases outside the gene matches. This CDR3 region has 12 residues. In germline, CDR1 is SNHLY, CDR2 FYNNEI. The CDR3 spells CASRQGANEQYF. The CDR3 region has the DNA TGTGCCAGCAGACAGGGGGCTAACGAGCAGTACTTC.

The V gene is TRBV29-1, the J gene TRBJ2-5, with D possibly TRBD2 on 6 matching bases. This CDR3 is built from 14 residues. V lost 6 bases, J lost 4 bases, and 18 bases lay in between. The germline CDR1 and CDR2 sequences are SQVTM and ANQGSEA. CDR3 sequence (DNA): TGCAGCGTGGGGGTGGAGGGCTCGGGAGAGACCCAGTACTTC. Its protein is CSVGVEGSGETQYF.

The sample holds one count of this clone. This chain connects TRBV6-1 to TRBJ1-5; D perhaps matches TRBD1 (6 bases). The V gene lost 2 bases and the J gene lost 7 bases, with 15 bases spanning the gap. The CDR3 has 15 residues. Germline CDR1 is MNHNS and CDR2 is SASEGT. CDR3 coding DNA: TGTGCCAGCAGTGAATCTCGGGGGGGCGGCCAGCCCCAGCATTTT. It translates to CASSESRGGGQPQHF.

The chain is built from TRBV5-1 and TRBJ2-2; TRBD1 agrees at 7 bases. J lost 4 bases, V lost 0 bases, and 3 bases had no gene match. Germline V CDR1 and CDR2: SGHRS, YFSETQ. The CDR3 spans 15 residues. As DNA, the CDR3 is TGCGCCAGCAGCTTGGCGCCAGGGGGCACCGGGGAGCTGTTTTTT. This encodes CASSLAPGGTGELFF. The variable domain in full, completed from reference TRBV5-1 and TRBJ2-2, reads KAGVTQTPRYLIKTRGQQVTLSCSPISGHRSVSWYQQTPGQGLQFLFEYFSETQRNKGNFPGRFSGRQFSNSRSEMNVSTLELGDSALYLCASSLAPGGTGELFFGEGSRLTVL.

The chain couples TRBV4-2 to TRBJ1-1; D gene ambiguous. This CDR3 has 12 residues. Trimming took 1 base from V and 4 from J, leaving 4 bases between them. CDR1 and CDR2 from the germline V gene are LGHNA and YNFKEQ. DNA of the CDR3: TGTGCCAGCAGCCAAGCGTCCACTGAAGCTTTCTTT. Translating gives CASSQASTEAFF.

This chain links TRBV6-5 with TRBJ2-1; TRBD2 aligns across 9 bases. Germline CDR1 reads MNHEY; CDR2 reads SVGAGI. V lost 7 bases to trimming and J lost 6 bases; unmatched junction nucleotides: 7. The CDR3 totals 14 residues. CDR3: CASTAGGPSNEQFF. The CDR3 DNA reads as TGTGCCAGCACTGCGGGAGGGCCGAGCAATGAGCAGTTCTTC.

Here the CDR3 reads CASSVDGTRNLNEQFF. CDR3 sequence (DNA): TGTGCCAGCAGCGTAGACGGGACTAGAAATCTCAATGAGCAGTTCTTC. The chain is built from TRBV9 and TRBJ2-1; 8 nucleotides line up with TRBD2. The CDR3 is 16 residues long. V gave up 0 bases and J gave up 6 bases; unmatched junction bases: 8. Per germline, CDR1 SGDLS and CDR2 YYNGEE.

The V call is TRBV5-1, the J call TRBJ2-5; 7 positions match TRBD1. The CDR3 runs to 16 residues. V was clipped by 4 bases and J by 2 bases; unmatched bases: 11. The germline gives CDR1 SGHRS, CDR2 YFSETQ. DNA of the CDR3: TGCGCCAGCAGCCCATCGGGGACAGTAGGGCAAGAGACCCAGTACTTC. Its protein product is CASSPSGTVGQETQYF.

The V gene is TRBV19, the J gene TRBJ2-5, with D possibly being TRBD2 (5 bases). V lost 5 bases to trimming and J lost 4 bases, with 11 bases between them. Germline loops: CDR1 LNHDA, CDR2 SQIVND (reference sequence). The CDR3 sequence is 13 residues long. The CDR3 coding sequence is TGTGCCAGTAGTGCCAAACTAGGAGAGACCCAGTACTTC. Amino acid sequence: CASSAKLGETQYF.

The genes are TRBV29-1 and TRBJ1-1, with 10 bases lining up with TRBD1. Germline CDR1 SQVTM, CDR2 ANQGSEA. CDR3 length: 13 amino acids. J was trimmed by 6 bases and V by 5 bases; bases with no gene match: 6. CDR3 sequence (DNA): TGCAGCGTTCGGTGGACAGGGGGTCCTGAAGCTTTCTTT. This encodes CSVRWTGGPEAFF.

The chain recombines TRBV27 with TRBJ2-7; no definite D call. CDR1 and CDR2 (germline): MNHEY, SMNVEV (reference sequence). Trimming stripped 3 bases from V and 4 bases from J, with 10 bases between. This CDR3 is built from 13 residues. The CDR3 protein is CASSFSTPYEQYF. DNA of the CDR3: TGTGCCAGCAGTTTTTCGACACCGTACGAGCAGTACTTC.

CDR3 in amino acids: CASSQDNRPILSGANVLTF. The CDR3, as DNA: TGCGCCAGCAGCCAAGATAACAGGCCGATCCTTTCTGGGGCCAACGTCCTGACTTTC. The chain combines TRBV4-3 with TRBJ2-6; D perhaps matches TRBD1 (5 bases). The V end was cut by 0 bases, the J end by 1 base, with 16 bases between. This CDR3 spans 19 amino acids. Germline CDR1 LGHNA, CDR2 YSLEER.

V and J are TRBV14 and TRBJ1-1; a possible D gene is TRBD1 (5 bases). The CDR3 is made up of 14 amino acids. V was shortened by 1 base and J by 7 bases, with 13 bases between the two germline ends. CDR1 is SGHDN, CDR2 FVKESK, per germline. As DNA, the CDR3 is TGTGCCAGCAGCCAAGGGTTAGGGGTGGGTGAAGCTTTCTTT. Protein: CASSQGLGVGEAFF.

The V and J genes are TRBV29-1 and TRBJ2-7; TRBD1 aligns across 9 bases. Per the germline V gene, CDR1 is SQVTM and CDR2 is ANQGSEA. Trimming cost V 4 bases and J 4 bases; bases outside gene matches: 11. The CDR3 consists of 15 residues. Here the CDR3 DNA reads TGCAGCGTTGCCCCCCGGACAGGGGTTCAATACGAGCAGTACTTC. This translates into CSVAPRTGVQYEQYF.

The rearrangement joins TRBV5-1 to TRBJ1-5, with D possibly being TRBD1 (5 bases). V shed 0 bases and J shed 4 bases, with 11 bases lying between them. The germline V gene has CDR1 SGHRS and CDR2 YFSETQ. The CDR3 totals 15 residues. The CDR3 protein is CASSLGQGRNQPQHF. CDR3 nucleotide sequence: TGCGCCAGCAGCTTGGGTCAGGGAAGAAATCAGCCCCAGCATTTT.

The chain couples TRBV7-8 to TRBJ2-5, with 7 bases matching TRBD1. Germline CDR1 SGHVS, CDR2 FQNEAQ. V shed 10 bases and J 4 bases; nucleotides not matched to a gene: 3. The CDR3 has 11 residues. CDR3 sequence reads: CATYRGETQYF. The CDR3 DNA is TGTGCCACATACAGGGGAGAGACCCAGTACTTC.

This chain links TRBV28 with TRBJ1-2, with TRBD1 matching over 7 bases. The CDR3 loop spans 15 amino acids. The V gene end was trimmed by 7 bases and the J gene end by 7 bases; junction bases not matched to a gene: 15. CDR1 and CDR2 (germline): MDHEN, SYDVKM. The CDR3: CASTLGGRGGTGYTF. DNA of the CDR3: TGTGCCAGCACCCTAGGGGGCAGGGGCGGAACTGGCTACACCTTC.

V is TRBV18 and J is TRBJ2-1, with 7 bases lining up with TRBD2. The CDR3 covers 16 residues. Trimming at V came to 3 bases and at J to 8 bases, leaving 13 bases not matched to a gene. The germline CDR1 and CDR2 sequences are KGHSH and LQKENI. The CDR3 is CASSPWASGLGDEQFF. DNA for the CDR3: TGTGCCAGCTCACCTTGGGCTAGCGGTCTCGGGGATGAGCAGTTCTTC.

The chain couples TRBV11-2 to TRBJ1-2; D might be TRBD1 (6 bases). Germline V gives CDR1 SGHAT, CDR2 FQNNGV. The CDR3 runs to 15 residues. Trimming took off 2 bases at V and 1 base at J, with 11 bases between the two ends. The CDR3 loop is CASSLSGGFNYGYTF. The CDR3 DNA reads as TGTGCCAGCAGCTTAAGCGGGGGCTTTAACTATGGCTACACCTTC.